A single sample gave rise to the 21 T cell receptor beta chains below, sequenced in a study of cytomegalovirus exposure and HLA in healthy donors. The PCR used 60 Vbeta and 13 Jbeta primers. Clones were sequenced by immunoSEQ multiplex PCR, and TCRdb holds only the in-frame ones, with some missing. The sample records about 95,000 clones, 81% being singletons. Sequencing input: PBMCs. Receptors were obtained from a woman aged 70-85 years in good health and CMV-seropositive.

The chain recombines TRBV5-1 with TRBJ2-1, with TRBD2 matching 7 bases. Germline-derived CDR1 and CDR2 are SGHRS and YFSETQ. The CDR3 consists of 14 residues. V was pared by 3 bases and J by 9 bases, with 9 bases of the junction left unmatched. The CDR3 nucleotides are TGCGCCAGCAGCTCCGGGACTGCGGGGGTTGAGCAGTTCTTC. Its protein is CASSSGTAGVEQFF. The full variable domain, in which reference TRBV5-1 and TRBJ2-1 provide the parts outside the CDR3, is KAGVTQTPRYLIKTRGQQVTLSCSPISGHRSVSWYQQTPGQGLQFLFEYFSETQRNKGNFPGRFSGRQFSNSRSEMNVSTLELGDSALYLCASSSGTAGVEQFFGPGTRLTVL.

This chain joins TRBV5-1 and TRBJ2-2; D ambiguous. V lost 4 bases, J lost 5 bases, and 9 bases lay in between. From germline, CDR1 is SGHRS and CDR2 YFSETQ. CDR3 size: 13 residues. The CDR3 coding sequence is TGCGCCAGCAGCCTTATCCCGACCGGGGAGCTGTTTTTT. This gives the protein CASSLIPTGELFF.

This clone was found a few times. The chain combines TRBV10-3 with TRBJ1-1, with D unresolved. Looked up from germline, CDR1 is ENHRY and CDR2 is SYGVKD. V was shortened by 11 bases and J by 1 base, with 14 bases between the two germline ends. The CDR3 loop spans 13 amino acids. The CDR3, as DNA: TGTGCCCATCAGAGGGAGCCGAACACTGAAGCTTTCTTT. It translates to CAHQREPNTEAFF.

The chain couples TRBV5-1 to TRBJ1-2; D not certain. CDR1 SGHRS and CDR2 YFSETQ come from the germline V gene. CDR3 length: 15 residues. Trimming took 4 bases from V and 0 from J, leaving 13 bases between them. This CDR3 is CASSPGNGANYGYTF. CDR3 nucleotides: TGCGCCAGCAGCCCGGGAAATGGAGCTAACTATGGCTACACCTTC. Together with reference TRBV5-1 and TRBJ1-2, the CDR3 gives the full variable domain: KAGVTQTPRYLIKTRGQQVTLSCSPISGHRSVSWYQQTPGQGLQFLFEYFSETQRNKGNFPGRFSGRQFSNSRSEMNVSTLELGDSALYLCASSPGNGANYGYTFGSGTRLTVV.

The genes are TRBV7-3 and TRBJ2-1; TRBD2 matches at 9 bases. Germline assignment: CDR1 SGHTA and CDR2 FQGTGA. Trimming took 0 bases from V and 9 from J; bases not matched to a gene: 6. There are 15 residues in the CDR3. CDR3 amino acids: CASSLTGTSSGEQFF. The DNA for the CDR3 is TGTGCCAGCAGCTTAACCGGGACTAGCAGCGGTGAGCAGTTCTTC.

V gene TRBV30 combines with J gene TRBJ1-1, with a tentative D call TRBD1 (6 bases). Germline CDR1 and CDR2: GTSNPN and SVGIG (reference sequence). Trimming shortened V by 5 bases and J by 1 base, and 14 bases separated the two germline ends. The length of the CDR3 is 14 residues. The CDR3 spells CAWETGFGNTEAFF. DNA of the CDR3: TGTGCCTGGGAAACAGGGTTTGGGAACACTGAAGCTTTCTTT.

The V gene is TRBV6-4, the J gene TRBJ2-2; D ambiguous. CDR1 is MRHNA, CDR2 SNTAGT, per germline. The CDR3 sequence is 15 residues long. The V end was cut by 0 bases, the J end by 1 base, with 6 bases between. The CDR3: CASSDSRQNTGELFF. The CDR3 DNA follows: TGTGCCAGCAGTGACTCGAGACAGAACACCGGGGAGCTGTTTTTT.

The V gene is TRBV30, the J gene TRBJ2-3, with no clear D. The length of the CDR3 is 15 residues. Deletions cut 3 bases from V and 3 bases from J, with 16 bases between. Per germline, CDR1 GTSNPN and CDR2 SVGIG (reference sequence). CDR3 nucleotide sequence: TGTGCCTGGAGCCGGGTCCAAAAGTCGACAGATACGCAGTATTTT. The encoded protein is CAWSRVQKSTDTQYF. Full variable domain (outside the CDR3, taken from reference TRBV30 and TRBJ2-3): SQTIHQWPATLVQPVGSPLSLECTVEGTSNPNLYWYRQAAGRGLQLLFYSVGIGQISSEVPQNLSASRPQDRQFILSSKKLLLSDSGFYLCAWSRVQKSTDTQYFGPGTRLTVL.

Written as DNA, the CDR3 is TGTGCCAGCAGCTTAAAGGGTGGGGCGGGAGATGCGAAATTGCAGTTCTTC. Protein sequence: CASSLKGGAGDAKLQFF. The rearrangement joins TRBV11-2 to TRBJ2-1; TRBD2 matches 7 bases. V lost 2 bases to trimming and J lost 12 bases; unmatched junction nucleotides: 19. The germline CDR1 and CDR2 sequences are SGHAT and FQNNGV. The CDR3 is made up of 17 amino acids. Supplemented by reference TRBV11-2 and TRBJ2-1, the full variable domain reads EAGVAQSPRYKIIEKRQSVAFWCNPISGHATLYWYQQILGQGPKLLIQFQNNGVVDDSQLPKDRFSAERLKGVDSTLKIQPAKLEDSAVYLCASSLKGGAGDAKLQFFGPGTRLTVL.

This clone was detected once. The CDR3 bases are TGTGCCAGCAGCCTCCCAGGGGGCAGGGAGACCCAGTACTTC. It is translated as CASSLPGGRETQYF. The chain combines TRBV5-4 with TRBJ2-5; 8 positions agree with TRBD1. CDR3 length equals 14 residues. V dropped 4 bases and J dropped 5; count of bases not matched to a gene: 7. Germline CDR1 and CDR2: SGHNT and YYREEE (reference sequence).

This clone was picked up a small number of times. The chain couples TRBV4-3 to TRBJ1-3, with 7 bases fitting TRBD1. The trim removed 0 bases at V and 1 base at J, leaving 3 bases unmatched. From germline, CDR1 is LGHNA and CDR2 YSLEER. The CDR3 is 16 residues long. The CDR3 sequence: CASSQEWDSSGNTIYF. As DNA, the CDR3 is TGCGCCAGCAGCCAAGAATGGGACAGTTCTGGAAACACCATATATTTT.

The table lists this clone with a count of one. The chain employs TRBV9 and TRBJ2-1; D perhaps matches TRBD1 (6 bases). Germline V lookup: CDR1 SGDLS, CDR2 YYNGEE. The CDR3 runs 16 residues. V lost 3 bases and J lost 0, with 13 bases in between. CDR3 nucleotide sequence: TGTGCCAGCAGCGCCAGACAGGCGACCTCCTACAATGAGCAGTTCTTC. This translates into CASSARQATSYNEQFF.

V is TRBV15 and J is TRBJ2-3; D not resolved. Germline CDR1 reads LNHNV; CDR2 reads YYDKDF (reference sequence). This CDR3 spans 14 amino acids. V lost 3 bases and J 0 bases, leaving 7 bases between the germline ends. The CDR3 is CATSSPKSTDTQYF. CDR3 bases: TGTGCCACCAGCAGCCCAAAAAGCACAGATACGCAGTATTTT.

The chain links TRBV7-2 to TRBJ2-3; the D gene is possibly TRBD2 (6 bases). Germline CDR1 reads SGHTA; CDR2 reads FQGNSA. This CDR3 has 15 residues. V was shortened by 1 base and J by 2 bases, with 10 bases between the two germline ends. CDR3 nucleotides: TGTGCCAGCAGCTTAGTAACTAGCCCCACAGATACGCAGTATTTT. It codes for CASSLVTSPTDTQYF.

The rearrangement uses TRBV5-4 and TRBJ2-5; 10 bases match TRBD2. CDR3 size: 16 residues. V lost 0 bases to trimming and J lost 4 bases; unmatched junction nucleotides: 6. CDR1 and CDR2 from the germline V gene are SGHNT and YYREEE (reference sequence). This CDR3 is CASSLAASGSIETQYF. Written as DNA, the CDR3 is TGTGCCAGCAGCTTGGCCGCTAGCGGGAGCATAGAGACCCAGTACTTC.

The rearrangement links TRBV30 to TRBJ1-1; D possibly corresponds to TRBD1 (6 bases). Per germline, CDR1 GTSNPN and CDR2 SVGIG (reference sequence). The V gene lost 6 bases and the J gene lost 1 base, with 15 bases spanning the gap. The CDR3 is 14 residues long. The CDR3 here is CACWAGTSNTEAFF. The CDR3 nucleotides read TGTGCCTGCTGGGCCGGGACATCGAACACTGAAGCTTTCTTT. The whole variable domain, remainder taken from reference TRBV30 and TRBJ1-1, is SQTIHQWPATLVQPVGSPLSLECTVEGTSNPNLYWYRQAAGRGLQLLFYSVGIGQISSEVPQNLSASRPQDRQFILSSKKLLLSDSGFYLCACWAGTSNTEAFFGQGTRLTVV.

This chain links TRBV7-2 with TRBJ2-7; 9 nucleotides agree with TRBD2. This CDR3 spans 16 amino acids. After removal of 1 base from V and 5 bases from J, the junction contained 9 bases not matched to a gene. The germline CDR1 and CDR2 sequences are SGHTA and FQGNSA. Here the CDR3 reads CASSLVSGSGRNEQYF. CDR3 DNA: TGTGCCAGCAGCTTAGTTAGCGGGAGCGGTAGGAACGAGCAGTACTTC.

The genes are TRBV21-1 and TRBJ2-1; the table gives TRBD2 as D, unverified against the DNA. TRBV21-1 is a known pseudogene. The CDR3 runs 17 residues. The CDR3 is CASTPLPGTSLSNEQFF. In DNA, the CDR3 is TGTGCCAGCACCCCGCTCCCCGGGACTAGTCTCAGCAATGAGCAGTTCTTC.

The CDR3 loop reads CASSFLGGQFF. The CDR3 bases are TGTGCCAGCAGTTTTCTGGGGGGGCAGTTCTTC. The V call is TRBV28, the J call TRBJ2-1, with D possibly being TRBD2 (6 bases). V lost 3 bases and J lost 12, with 9 bases in between. Germline CDR1 and CDR2: MDHEN and SYDVKM. The CDR3 has 11 amino acids.

This chain links TRBV12-5 with TRBJ2-7; D possibly corresponds to TRBD1 (5 bases). Trimming removed 4 bases at V and 2 bases at J, with 12 bases between. The CDR3 length is 14 residues. CDR1 and CDR2 (germline): LGHNT, FRNRAP. The CDR3 DNA sequence: TGTGCTAGTGGTTCCACAGGTTACCCCTACGAGCAGTACTTC. This gives the protein CASGSTGYPYEQYF.

The chain uses TRBV21-1 and TRBJ2-2; the D segment call TRBD2 is taken from the table without a DNA check. TRBV21-1 is given as a pseudogene. CDR3 size: 16 residues. CDR3 in amino acids: CASSKDSNANTGELFF. Written as DNA, the CDR3 is TGTGCCAGCAGCAAGGACTCGAACGCGAACACCGGGGAGCTGTTTTTT.